These T cell receptor beta chains were read from a single sample in a study of vaccination effects on CD4 cells after COVID-19. Using immunoSEQ multiplex PCR, the repertoire was profiled, and TCRdb retains in-frame clones only, with some absent. The data contain tens of thousands of clones, 70% to 85% of them seen just once; the ten biggest clones take up around 2.5%. No cognate antigen is known for these TCRs. Sequences were derived from CD4+ T cells from PBMCs cultured without peptide, sampled after COVID-19 vaccination. All receptors come from a human donor who received a COVID-19 vaccine. Both conserved end residues are part of each CDR3. The D gene is left open where the match is weak. The size entry is marked missing in some rows and otherwise reads once, few, many or a size class.

abundance,v_gene,d_gene,j_gene,CDR3nt,CDR3aa
NA,TRBV18,NA,TRBJ2-5,TGTGCCAGCTCACCGTTCGGGACCACCCAAGAGAACCAGTACTTC,CASSPFGTTQENQYF
NA,TRBV19,TRBD1,TRBJ2-5,TGTGCCAGTAGTACGGGACAGCAAGAGACCCAGTACTTC,CASSTGQQETQYF
NA,TRBV18,TRBD1,TRBJ1-1,TGTGCCAGCTCGCAACTCAGGGGGCCCACTGAAGCTTTCTTT,CASSQLRGPTEAFF
few,TRBV18,TRBD1,TRBJ1-4,TGTGCCAGCTCACCGGGACAGGGAATTAATGAAAAACTGTTTTTT,CASSPGQGINEKLFF
NA,TRBV5-1,TRBD1,TRBJ2-1,TGCGCCAGCAGCCCCCTCGGGACAGATGGCTACAATGAGCAGTTCTTC,CASSPLGTDGYNEQFF
NA,TRBV6-5,TRBD1,TRBJ1-2,TGTGCCAGCAGTTACCGAGGACAGGGGGCTTGGGGCTACACCTTC,CASSYRGQGAWGYTF
NA,TRBV6-6,NA,TRBJ1-4,TGTGCCAGCAGTTTGGGACGGAGTAATGAAAAACTGTTTTTT,CASSLGRSNEKLFF
NA,TRBV18,NA,TRBJ1-2,TGTGCCAGCTCAGAGTCCAGTAAAGGCTACACCTTC,CASSESSKGYTF
NA,TRBV5-1,TRBD1,TRBJ2-5,TGCGCCAGCAGCCCGATTACGGGACAGCCCCAAGAGACCCAGTACTTC,CASSPITGQPQETQYF
NA,TRBV29-1,TRBD1,TRBJ2-3,TGCAGCACGAGGGACAGGGAAGTCACAGATACGCAGTATTTT,CSTRDREVTDTQYF
NA,TRBV5-1,NA,TRBJ1-3,TGCGCCAGCAGCCCGGGAGGGTCTGGAAACACCATATATTTT,CASSPGGSGNTIYF
once,TRBV12-3/TRBV12-4,TRBD1,TRBJ2-1,TGTGCCAGCAGTTTTCTAGGGGGACAGAAGCAGTTCTTC,CASSFLGGQKQFF
NA,TRBV19,NA,TRBJ1-4,TGTGCCACCTCGGACCGCCTTAATGAAAAACTGTTTTTT,CATSDRLNEKLFF
NA,TRBV19,TRBD1,TRBJ2-2,TGTGCCAGTAGTATCACCGGGACAGGCTTTGGGGAGCTGTTTTTT,CASSITGTGFGELFF
NA,TRBV18,NA,TRBJ1-2,TGTGCCAGCTCACCACAAGGGGGGGACTATGGCTACACCTTC,CASSPQGGDYGYTF
NA,TRBV7-2,TRBD2,TRBJ2-3,TGTGCCAGCAGCCGCCGGACTAGCGGGTCTGGGGGCACAGATACGCAGTATTTT,CASSRRTSGSGGTDTQYF
NA,TRBV21-1,NA,TRBJ2-1,TGTGCCAGCAGCAAACCCAAATCGGGACAGGACCACAATGAGCAGTTCTTC,CASSKPKSGQDHNEQFF
NA,TRBV10-3,TRBD2,TRBJ2-3,TGTGCCATCAGTGGGGCTAGCGGGGTTAGCACAGATACGCAGTATTTT,CAISGASGVSTDTQYF
NA,TRBV24-1,NA,TRBJ2-1,TGTGCCACCAGTGATTCACTAGCCAGCTCCTACAATGAGCAGTTCTTC,CATSDSLASSYNEQFF
NA,TRBV6-2/TRBV6-3,NA,TRBJ2-2,TGTGCCAGCAGTTACAGGGGTGACACCGGGGAGCTGTTTTTT,CASSYRGDTGELFF
once,TRBV9,TRBD2,TRBJ2-3,TGTGCCAGCAGCGATCCTGGGGAGCGGGGGCGCACAGATACGCAGTATTTT,CASSDPGERGRTDTQYF
NA,TRBV4-1,TRBD2,TRBJ2-3,TGCGCCAGCAGCCAAGTCAGGACTAGCTGGGCAGATACGCAGTATTTT,CASSQVRTSWADTQYF
NA,TRBV5-5,TRBD1,TRBJ1-1,TGTGCCAGCAGCTTGACAGGGGGAGTCACTGAAGCTTTCTTT,CASSLTGGVTEAFF
NA,TRBV5-1,TRBD1,TRBJ1-2,TGCGCCAGCAGCTTGGAGGCAGGGGGATATGGCTACACCTTC,CASSLEAGGYGYTF
NA,TRBV3-1/TRBV3-2,TRBD1,TRBJ1-3,TGTGCCAGCAGCCAACAGGGGGCTCTCTCTGGAAACACCATATATTTT,CASSQQGALSGNTIYF
NA,TRBV19,TRBD1,TRBJ2-6,TGTGCCAGTAGTATTGGGACAGGTTTCTCTGGGGCCAACGTCCTGACTTTC,CASSIGTGFSGANVLTF
NA,TRBV7-3,NA,TRBJ2-3,TGTGCCAGCAGCTCAGGGGTGGCAAATACGCAGTATTTT,CASSSGVANTQYF
NA,TRBV29-1,NA,TRBJ1-1,TGCAGCGCCAAAAGACCGGGACTCAGCACTGAAGCTTTCTTT,CSAKRPGLSTEAFF
NA,TRBV9,NA,TRBJ1-1,TGTGCCAGCAGCCCGCGCGGGAGTAGGACTGAAGCTTTCTTT,CASSPRGSRTEAFF
NA,TRBV18,NA,TRBJ1-1,TGTGCCAGCTCACCACTTACCGGCCCTGAAGCTTTCTTT,CASSPLTGPEAFF
NA,TRBV5-1,TRBD1,TRBJ1-6,TGCGCCAGCAGCTCCGACAGGGGAGGGGATTCACCCCTCCACTTT,CASSSDRGGDSPLHF
NA,TRBV18,NA,TRBJ1-1,TGTGCCAGCTCACTTACAGGGAACACTGAAGCTTTCTTT,CASSLTGNTEAFF
NA,TRBV10-3,NA,TRBJ1-5,TGTGCCATCAGTACAGGGCCCAGGGGCAATCAGCCCCAGCATTTT,CAISTGPRGNQPQHF
once,TRBV14,NA,TRBJ2-3,TGTGCCAGCAGCGGAGAGAGTAGTAGGTGGACTCCAAGAACAGATACGCAGTATTTT,CASSGESSRWTPRTDTQYF
NA,TRBV5-1,TRBD2,TRBJ2-5,TGCGCCAGCAGCTTGGTTGCGGCTAGCGGCGGGGGGGAGACCCAGTACTTC,CASSLVAASGGGETQYF
NA,TRBV28,NA,TRBJ2-3,TGTGCCAGCAGCCCCTCACGAGCGGCAGATACGCAGTATTTT,CASSPSRAADTQYF
once,TRBV6-5,TRBD2,TRBJ2-5,TGTGCCAGCAGAGGCGGGGGGAGCCGGGAGACCCAGTACTTC,CASRGGGSRETQYF
NA,TRBV19,TRBD2,TRBJ2-1,TGTGCCAGTAGTATCCGGGTTGGCGGGGGGCCGGGAAATGAGCAGTTCTTC,CASSIRVGGGPGNEQFF
NA,TRBV30,NA,TRBJ2-5,TGTGCCTGGACTCGCCAGGGTGGAGAGACCCAGTACTTC,CAWTRQGGETQYF
NA,TRBV10-3,NA,TRBJ2-6,TGTGCCATCAGTGCTGGGGATGGGGCCAACGTCCTGACTTTC,CAISAGDGANVLTF
few,TRBV24-1,TRBD1,TRBJ1-2,TGTGCCACCAGTGACCCCCAGGGGGGACAAAAGAGTGCCTACACCTTC,CATSDPQGGQKSAYTF
few,TRBV5-6,TRBD1,TRBJ2-1,TGTGCCAGCAGCTTGGAAGCGAGGGACAGGGTCTACAATGAGCAGTTCTTC,CASSLEARDRVYNEQFF
few,TRBV12-3/TRBV12-4,TRBD1,TRBJ2-1,TGTGCCAGCAGGTCGGGACAGTACAATGAGCAGTTCTTC,CASRSGQYNEQFF